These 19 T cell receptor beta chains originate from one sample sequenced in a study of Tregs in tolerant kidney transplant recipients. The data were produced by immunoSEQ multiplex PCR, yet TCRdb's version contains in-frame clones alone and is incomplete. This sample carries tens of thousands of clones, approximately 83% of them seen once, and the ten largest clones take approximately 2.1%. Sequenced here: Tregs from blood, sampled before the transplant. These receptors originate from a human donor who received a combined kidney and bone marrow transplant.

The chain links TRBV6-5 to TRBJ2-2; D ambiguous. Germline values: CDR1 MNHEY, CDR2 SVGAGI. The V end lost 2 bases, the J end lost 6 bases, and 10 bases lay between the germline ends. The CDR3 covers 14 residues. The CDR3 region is CASSYLETPGELFF. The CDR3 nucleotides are TGTGCCAGCAGTTACCTGGAGACCCCCGGGGAGCTGTTTTTT.

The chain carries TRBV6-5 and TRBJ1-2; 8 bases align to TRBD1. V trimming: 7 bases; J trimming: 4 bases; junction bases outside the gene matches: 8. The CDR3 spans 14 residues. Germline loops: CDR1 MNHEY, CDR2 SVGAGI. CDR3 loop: CASTPDRGTYGYTF. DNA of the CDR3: TGTGCCAGCACCCCAGACAGGGGCACCTATGGCTACACCTTC.

CDR3 DNA sequence: TGTGCCAGCAGCTTGTTGGAATGGGGACGGGCTTTCTTT. This codes for CASSLLEWGRAFF. This rearrangement joins TRBV5-6 to TRBJ1-1; maybe TRBD1 (5 bases). The V end lost 1 base, the J end lost 11 bases, and 15 bases lay between the germline ends. The CDR3 has 13 residues. Per germline, CDR1 SGHDT and CDR2 YYEEEE.

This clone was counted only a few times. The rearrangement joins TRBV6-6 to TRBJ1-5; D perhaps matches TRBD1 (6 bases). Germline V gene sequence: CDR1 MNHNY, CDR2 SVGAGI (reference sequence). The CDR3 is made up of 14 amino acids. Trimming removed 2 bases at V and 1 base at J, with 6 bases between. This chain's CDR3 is CASSYDRSNQPQHF. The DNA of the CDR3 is TGTGCCAGCAGTTACGACAGGAGCAATCAGCCCCAGCATTTT.

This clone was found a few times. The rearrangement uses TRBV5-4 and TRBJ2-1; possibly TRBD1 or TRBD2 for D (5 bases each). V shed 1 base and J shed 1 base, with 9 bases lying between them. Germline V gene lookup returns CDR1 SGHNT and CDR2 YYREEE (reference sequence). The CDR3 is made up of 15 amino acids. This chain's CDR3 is CASSLMGPSYNEQFF. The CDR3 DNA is TGTGCCAGCAGCTTGATGGGACCTTCCTACAATGAGCAGTTCTTC.

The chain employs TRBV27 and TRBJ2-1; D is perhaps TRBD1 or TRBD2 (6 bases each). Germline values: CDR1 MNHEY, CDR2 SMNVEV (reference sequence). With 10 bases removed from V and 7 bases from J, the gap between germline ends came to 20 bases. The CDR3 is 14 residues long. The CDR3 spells CAKAVPGAGNEQFF. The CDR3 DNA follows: TGTGCCAAAGCAGTCCCAGGGGCGGGGAATGAGCAGTTCTTC.

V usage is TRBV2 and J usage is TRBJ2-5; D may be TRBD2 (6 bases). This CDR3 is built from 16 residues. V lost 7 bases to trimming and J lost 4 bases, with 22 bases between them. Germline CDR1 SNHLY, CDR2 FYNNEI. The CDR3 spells CASTTSRGSIRETQYF. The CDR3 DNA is TGTGCCAGCACCACCTCGCGGGGTAGTATCAGAGAGACCCAGTACTTC.

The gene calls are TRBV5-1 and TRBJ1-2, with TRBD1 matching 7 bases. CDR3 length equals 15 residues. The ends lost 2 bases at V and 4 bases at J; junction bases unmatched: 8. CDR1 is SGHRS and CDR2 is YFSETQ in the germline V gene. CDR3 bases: TGCGCCAGCAGCTTTGAAGGACAGGAGCCCTATGGCTACACCTTC. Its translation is CASSFEGQEPYGYTF. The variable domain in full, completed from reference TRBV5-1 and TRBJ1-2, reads KAGVTQTPRYLIKTRGQQVTLSCSPISGHRSVSWYQQTPGQGLQFLFEYFSETQRNKGNFPGRFSGRQFSNSRSEMNVSTLELGDSALYLCASSFEGQEPYGYTFGSGTRLTVV.

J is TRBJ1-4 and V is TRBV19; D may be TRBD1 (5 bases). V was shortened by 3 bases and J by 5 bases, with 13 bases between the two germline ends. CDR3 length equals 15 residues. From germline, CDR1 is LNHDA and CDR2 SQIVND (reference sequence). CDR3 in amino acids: CASSIREALNEKLFF. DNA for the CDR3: TGTGCCAGTAGTATCAGGGAGGCCCTAAATGAAAAACTGTTTTTT.

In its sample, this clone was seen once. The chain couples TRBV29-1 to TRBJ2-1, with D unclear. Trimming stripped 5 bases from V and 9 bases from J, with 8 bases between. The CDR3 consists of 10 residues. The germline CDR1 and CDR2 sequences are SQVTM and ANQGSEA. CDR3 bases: TGCAGCGTTCGAGGCTTTGAGCAGTTCTTC. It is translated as CSVRGFEQFF.

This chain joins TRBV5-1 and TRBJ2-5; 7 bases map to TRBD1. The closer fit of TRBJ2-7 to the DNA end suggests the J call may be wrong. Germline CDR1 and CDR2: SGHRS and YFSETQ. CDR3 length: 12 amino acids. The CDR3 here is CASSTTGNEQYF. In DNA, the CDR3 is TGCGCCAGCAGCACGACAGGGAACGAGCAGTACTTC.

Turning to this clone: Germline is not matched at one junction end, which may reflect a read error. This CDR3 is CASSLRETQYF. The CDR3 region has the DNA TGTGCCAGCAGCTTACGAGAGACCCAGTACTTC. The chain links TRBV5-1 to TRBJ2-5, with D hard to call. The CDR3 loop spans 11 amino acids. Germline V gene lookup returns CDR1 SGHRS and CDR2 YFSETQ. Full variable domain (missing parts from reference TRBV5-1 and TRBJ2-5): KAGVTQTPRYLIKTRGQQVTLSCSPISGHRSVSWYQQTPGQGLQFLFEYFSETQRNKGNFPGRFSGRQFSNSRSEMNVSTLELGDSALYLCASSLRETQYFGPGTRLLVL.

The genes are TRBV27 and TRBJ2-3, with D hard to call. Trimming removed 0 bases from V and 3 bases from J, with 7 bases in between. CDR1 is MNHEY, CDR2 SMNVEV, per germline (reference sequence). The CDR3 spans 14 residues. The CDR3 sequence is CASSLSYETDTQYF. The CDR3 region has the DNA TGTGCCAGCAGTTTATCCTATGAGACAGATACGCAGTATTTT.

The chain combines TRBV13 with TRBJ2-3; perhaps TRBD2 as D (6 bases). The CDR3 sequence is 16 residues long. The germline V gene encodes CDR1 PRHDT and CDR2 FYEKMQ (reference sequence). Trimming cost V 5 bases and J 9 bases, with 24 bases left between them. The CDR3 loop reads CASSPRLLVLRGTQYF. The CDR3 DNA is TGTGCCAGCAGCCCGCGCCTACTAGTCCTCCGGGGGACGCAGTATTTT.

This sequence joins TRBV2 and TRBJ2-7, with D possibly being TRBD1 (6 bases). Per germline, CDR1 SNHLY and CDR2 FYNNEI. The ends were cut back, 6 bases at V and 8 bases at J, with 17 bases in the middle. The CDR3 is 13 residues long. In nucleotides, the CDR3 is TGTGCCAGCAGAGAGAGTGCAGGGGCGAAGCAGTACTTC. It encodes CASRESAGAKQYF.

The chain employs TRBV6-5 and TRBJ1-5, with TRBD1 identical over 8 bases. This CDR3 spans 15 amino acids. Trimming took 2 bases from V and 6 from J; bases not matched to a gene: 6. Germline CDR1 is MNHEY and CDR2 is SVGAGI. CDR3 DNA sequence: TGTGCCAGCAGTTACACCGGACAGGGTGGTCAGCCCCAGCATTTT. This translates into CASSYTGQGGQPQHF.

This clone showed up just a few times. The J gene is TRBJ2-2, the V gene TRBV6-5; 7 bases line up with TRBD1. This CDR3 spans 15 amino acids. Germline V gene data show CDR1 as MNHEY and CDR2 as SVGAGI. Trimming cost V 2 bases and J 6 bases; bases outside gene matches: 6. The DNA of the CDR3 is TGTGCCAGCAGTTACAAGGGGGCAGGGGCCGGGGAGCTGTTTTTT. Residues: CASSYKGAGAGELFF.

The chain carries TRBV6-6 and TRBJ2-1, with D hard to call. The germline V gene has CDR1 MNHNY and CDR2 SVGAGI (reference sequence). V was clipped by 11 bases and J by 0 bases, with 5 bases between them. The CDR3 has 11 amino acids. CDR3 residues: CAVSSYNEQFF. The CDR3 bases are TGTGCCGTGAGCTCCTACAATGAGCAGTTCTTC.

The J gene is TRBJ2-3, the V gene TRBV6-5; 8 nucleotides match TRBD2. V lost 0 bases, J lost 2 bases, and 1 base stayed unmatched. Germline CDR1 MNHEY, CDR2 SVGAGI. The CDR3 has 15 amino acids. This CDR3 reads CASSYSGGATDTQYF. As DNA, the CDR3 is TGTGCCAGCAGTTACTCCGGGGGGGCCACAGATACGCAGTATTTT.